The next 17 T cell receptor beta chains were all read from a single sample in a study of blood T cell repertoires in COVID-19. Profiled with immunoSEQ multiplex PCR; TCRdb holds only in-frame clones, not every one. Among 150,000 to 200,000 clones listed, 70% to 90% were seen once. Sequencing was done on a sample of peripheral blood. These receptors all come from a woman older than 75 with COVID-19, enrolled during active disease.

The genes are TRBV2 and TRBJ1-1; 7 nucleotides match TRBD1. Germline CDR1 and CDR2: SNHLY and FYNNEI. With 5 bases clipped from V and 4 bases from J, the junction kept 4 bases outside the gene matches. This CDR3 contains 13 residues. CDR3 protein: CASSSQGSTEAFF. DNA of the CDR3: TGTGCCAGCAGTTCACAGGGGAGCACTGAAGCTTTCTTT.

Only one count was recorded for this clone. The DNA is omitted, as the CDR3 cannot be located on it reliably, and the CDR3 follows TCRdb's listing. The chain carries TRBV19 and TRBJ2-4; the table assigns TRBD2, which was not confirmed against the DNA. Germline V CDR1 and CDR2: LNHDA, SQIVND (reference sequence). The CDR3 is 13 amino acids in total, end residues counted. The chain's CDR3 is CASSSGAKNIQYF.

The CDR3 is CSVEGPGQGTGELFF. CDR3 nucleotides: TGCAGCGTTGAAGGCCCGGGACAGGGCACCGGGGAGCTGTTTTTT. The rearrangement uses TRBV29-1 and TRBJ2-2; 9 positions agree with TRBD1. Germline assignment: CDR1 SQVTM and CDR2 ANQGSEA. The CDR3 runs to 15 residues. V shed 1 base, J shed 4 bases, and the junction held 4 bases outside the gene matches.

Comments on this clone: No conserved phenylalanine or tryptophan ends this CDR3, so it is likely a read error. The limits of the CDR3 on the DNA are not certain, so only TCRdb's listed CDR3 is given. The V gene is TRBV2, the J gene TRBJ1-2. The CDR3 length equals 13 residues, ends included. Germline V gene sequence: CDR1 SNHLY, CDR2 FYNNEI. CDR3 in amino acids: CASSQAQLGGLPR.

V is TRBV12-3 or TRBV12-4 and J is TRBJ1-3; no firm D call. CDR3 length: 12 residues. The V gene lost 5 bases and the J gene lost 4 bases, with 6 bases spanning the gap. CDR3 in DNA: TGTGCCAGCAGTGGCTCCGGAAACACCATATATTTT. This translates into CASSGSGNTIYF.

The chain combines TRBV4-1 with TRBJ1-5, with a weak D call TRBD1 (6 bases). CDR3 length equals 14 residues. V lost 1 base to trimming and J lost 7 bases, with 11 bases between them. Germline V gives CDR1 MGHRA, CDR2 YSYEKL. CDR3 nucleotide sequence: TGCGCCAGCAGCCAAGCATCGGGGGGCCAGCCCCAGCATTTT. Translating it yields CASSQASGGQPQHF.

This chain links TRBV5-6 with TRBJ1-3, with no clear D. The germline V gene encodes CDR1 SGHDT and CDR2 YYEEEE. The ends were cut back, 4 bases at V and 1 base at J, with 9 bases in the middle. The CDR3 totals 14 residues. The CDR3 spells CASSPVSSGNTIYF. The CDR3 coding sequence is TGTGCCAGCAGCCCAGTCTCGTCTGGAAACACCATATATTTT.

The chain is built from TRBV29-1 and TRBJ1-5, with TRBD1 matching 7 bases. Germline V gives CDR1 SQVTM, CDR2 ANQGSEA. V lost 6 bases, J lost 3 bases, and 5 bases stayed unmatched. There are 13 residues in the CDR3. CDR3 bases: TGCAGCGTGATCCAGGGGGTCAATCAGCCCCAGCATTTT. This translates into CSVIQGVNQPQHF.

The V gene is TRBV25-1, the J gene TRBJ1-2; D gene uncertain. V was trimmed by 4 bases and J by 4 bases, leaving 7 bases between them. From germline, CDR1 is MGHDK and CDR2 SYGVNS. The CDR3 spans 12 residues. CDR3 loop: CASSAAGYGYTF. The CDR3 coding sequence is TGTGCCAGCAGTGCGGCAGGCTATGGCTACACCTTC.

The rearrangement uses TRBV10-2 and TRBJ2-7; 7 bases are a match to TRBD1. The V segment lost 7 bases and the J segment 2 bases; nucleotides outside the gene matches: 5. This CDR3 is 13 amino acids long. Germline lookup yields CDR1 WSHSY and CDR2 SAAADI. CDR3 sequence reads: CASTPTGPYEQYF. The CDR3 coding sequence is TGCGCCAGCACACCGACAGGGCCCTACGAGCAGTACTTC.

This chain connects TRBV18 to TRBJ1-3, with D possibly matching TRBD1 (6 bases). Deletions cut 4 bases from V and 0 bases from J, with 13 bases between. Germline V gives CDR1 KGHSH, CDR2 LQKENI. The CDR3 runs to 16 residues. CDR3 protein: CASSLLQGNSGNTIYF. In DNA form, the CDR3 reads TGTGCCAGCTCACTCTTACAGGGAAACTCTGGAAACACCATATATTTT.

The chain's CDR3 is CASSLGAGLQNIQYF. As DNA, the CDR3 is TGTGCCAGCAGCTTGGGGGCAGGGTTACAAAACATTCAGTACTTC. The rearrangement joins TRBV5-6 to TRBJ2-4; tentatively, D is TRBD1 (5 bases). The CDR3 covers 15 residues. The germline V gene encodes CDR1 SGHDT and CDR2 YYEEEE. Trimming removed 0 bases from V and 5 bases from J, with 12 bases in between.

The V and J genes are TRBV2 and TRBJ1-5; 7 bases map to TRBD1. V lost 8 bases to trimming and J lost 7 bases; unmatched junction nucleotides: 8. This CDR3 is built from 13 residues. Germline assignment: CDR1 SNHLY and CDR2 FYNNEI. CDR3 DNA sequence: TGTGCCAGCGAGGGGGACAGTGGACAGCCCCAGCATTTT. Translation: CASEGDSGQPQHF. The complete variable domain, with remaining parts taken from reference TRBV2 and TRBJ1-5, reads EPEVTQTPSHQVTQMGQEVILRCVPISNHLYFYWYRQILGQKVEFLVSFYNNEISEKSEIFDDQFSVERPDGSNFTLKIRSTKLEDSAMYFCASEGDSGQPQHFGDGTRLSIL.

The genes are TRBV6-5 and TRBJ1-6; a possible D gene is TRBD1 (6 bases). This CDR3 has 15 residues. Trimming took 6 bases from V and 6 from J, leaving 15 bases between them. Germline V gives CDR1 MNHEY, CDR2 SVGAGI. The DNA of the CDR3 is TGTGCCAGCAGGCTACAGGGAAATGGTAATTCACCCCTCCACTTT. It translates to CASRLQGNGNSPLHF.

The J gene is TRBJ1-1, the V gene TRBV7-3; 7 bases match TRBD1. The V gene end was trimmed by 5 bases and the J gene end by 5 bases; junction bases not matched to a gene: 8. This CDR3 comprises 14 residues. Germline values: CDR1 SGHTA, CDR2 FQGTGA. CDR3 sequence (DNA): TGTGCCAGCAGCGTACAGGGGATAGGAACTGAAGCTTTCTTT. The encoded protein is CASSVQGIGTEAFF.

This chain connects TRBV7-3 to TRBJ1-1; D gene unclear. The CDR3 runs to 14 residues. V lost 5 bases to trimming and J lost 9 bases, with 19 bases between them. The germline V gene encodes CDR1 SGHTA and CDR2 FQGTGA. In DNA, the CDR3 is TGTGCCAGCAGCCCCGGCCAGGCGGGAGGTCAAGCTTTCTTT. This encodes CASSPGQAGGQAFF.

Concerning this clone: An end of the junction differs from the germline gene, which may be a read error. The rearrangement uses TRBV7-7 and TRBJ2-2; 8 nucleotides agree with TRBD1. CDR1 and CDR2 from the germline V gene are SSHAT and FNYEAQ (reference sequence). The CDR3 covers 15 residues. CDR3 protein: CASSPGQGYTGELFF. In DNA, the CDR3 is TGTGCTAGCAGCCCTGGACAGGGCTACACCGGGGAGCTGTTTTTT. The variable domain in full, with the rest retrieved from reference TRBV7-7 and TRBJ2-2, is GAGVSQSPRYKVTKRGQDVTLRCDPISSHATLYWYQQALGQGPEFLTYFNYEAQPDKSGLPSDRFSAERPEGSISTLTIQRTEQRDSAMYRCASSPGQGYTGELFFGEGSRLTVL.